This T cell receptor beta chain was identified during a study of vaccination and CD4 T cells after COVID-19. Study-wide context: Overlapping SARS-CoV-2, HCoV-NL63, HCoV-OC43 and HCoV-229E spike peptides were used to stimulate cells.

This CDR3 has 15 amino acids. V lost 5 bases to trimming and J lost 8 bases; unmatched junction nucleotides: 12. CDR1 and CDR2 (germline): LNHDA, SQIVND (reference sequence). This clonotype has just one count. Its antigen is undetermined. Sample treatment: approximately nine-day PBMC culture with coronavirus spike peptide pools or control peptides (ViraFEST assay). Once cultured about 11 days, CD4+ T cells underwent isolation by negative selection. Sequenced with the Oncomine TCR Beta short-read assay was DNA taken from cultured CD4+ T cells. It was cultured CD4+ T cells from which genomic DNA was extracted. MiXCR, run by TCRdb on the PCR reads, gives a single entry per CDR3 protein. The sample yields 15,000 to 20,000 distinct CDR3 sequences, 55% to 60% seen once. Findings and limits, study-wide: Looking at convalescent patients, 304 of their 307 vaccine-specific clones were spike mono-reactive.

The sequence derives from a human donor who had recovered from COVID-19. The chain combines TRBV19 with TRBJ1-2; 9 bases are a match to TRBD1. Sequencing was done on a sample of CD4+ T cells from blood, cultured in vitro. CDR3 in amino acids: CASSLFPGQGTGYTF. The CDR3 coding sequence is TGTGCCAGTAGTCTCTTCCCGGGACAGGGTACCGGCTACACCTTC.